This entry describes one TCR beta chain. As yet, its antigen is unknown. This entry belongs to a study of CD8 T cells in Susac syndrome. Random hexamers were used to reverse transcribe the RNA input (about 0.5 to 1 ug). An immunoSEQ multiplex PCR amplified TCR beta CDR3 over 54 Vbeta and 13 Jbeta. TCRdb called the immunoSEQ multiplex PCR reads again in MiXCR, with one record for every CDR3 protein. Here the sample spans around 150,000 distinct CDR3 sequences, 93% being singletons. Whole-study findings and limits: As acknowledged by the study, its TCR sequencing and HLA analysis included a relatively small number of individuals.

High-throughput TCR beta sequencing covered peripheral CD8+ and CD4+ T cells. Controls were drawn from healthy donors and were matched for age and sex. Trimming left V 1 base short and J 2 bases short, with 14 bases between. In germline, CDR1 is LGHDT, CDR2 YNNKEL (reference sequence). The CDR3 contains 16 residues. This chain joins TRBV3-1 and TRBJ1-2; D unresolved. The TCR originated in a human donor in good health. Input material: CD4+ T cells from PBMCs. The CDR3 DNA is TGTGCCAGCAGCCAAGCCGGCGGAAACTGGAACTATGGCTACACCTTC. Amino acids: CASSQAGGNWNYGYTF.